The sample holds a few counts of the clone carrying this TCR beta chain. As yet, its antigen is unknown. The sample comes from a study of early T cells in non-severe SARS-CoV-2 infection. Study findings and constraints: VDJdb-based annotation leaned toward anti-spike CD8 responses and missed private and CD4 specificities.

V lost 5 bases and J lost 2, with 19 bases in between. Germline V gene sequence: CDR1 MNHEY, CDR2 SMNVEV (reference sequence). This CDR3 spans 17 amino acids. Each single cDNA molecule received a unique molecular identifier. Each CDR3 protein is one row after TCRdb ran MiXCR on the 5' RACE reads. The data contain approximately 100,000 distinct CDR3 sequences, approximately 17% of them seen just once; the ten biggest clones take up 0.95% to 1.5%. The rearrangement links TRBV27 to TRBJ1-5; D may be TRBD1 (5 bases). This clonotype was sampled from an adult who was a healthcare worker with PCR-confirmed SARS-CoV-2 infection or an uninfected control (not recorded which). Sequencing was done on a sample of whole blood. The CDR3: CASSINRDPGRNQPQHF. The DNA of the CDR3 is TGTGCCAGCAGTATTAACCGGGACCCAGGGCGCAATCAGCCCCAGCATTTT.